The subject of this entry is one T cell receptor (beta chain). V gave up 7 bases and J gave up 4 bases; unmatched junction bases: 8. CDR3 size: 13 residues. Germline V gene data show CDR1 as SGHRS and CDR2 as YFSETQ. The sample originates from a study of cytomegalovirus exposure and HLA in healthy donors. The assay was immunoSEQ multiplex PCR, and TCRdb's table has in-frame clones only and misses some. The data show 150,000 to 200,000 clones, more than 75% seen once. This chain joins TRBV5-1 and TRBJ2-7; the match to TRBD1 covers 7 bases. Specimen: PBMCs. This TCR came from a man aged 18 to 35 in good health and CMV-seropositive. This CDR3 is CASSRDRQYEQYF. The DNA of the CDR3 is TGCGCCAGCTCCCGGGACAGACAATACGAGCAGTACTTC.